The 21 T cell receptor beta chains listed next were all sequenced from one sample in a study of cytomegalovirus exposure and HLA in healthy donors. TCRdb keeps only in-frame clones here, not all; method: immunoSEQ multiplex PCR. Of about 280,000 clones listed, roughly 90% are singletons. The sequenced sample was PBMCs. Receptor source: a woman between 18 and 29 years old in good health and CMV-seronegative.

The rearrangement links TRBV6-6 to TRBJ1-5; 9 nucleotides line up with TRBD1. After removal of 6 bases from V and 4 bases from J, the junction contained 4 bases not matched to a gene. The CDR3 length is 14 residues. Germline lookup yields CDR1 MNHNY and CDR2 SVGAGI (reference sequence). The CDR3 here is CASSHGQGNQPQHF. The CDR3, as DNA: TGTGCCAGCAGCCATGGACAGGGGAATCAGCCCCAGCATTTT.

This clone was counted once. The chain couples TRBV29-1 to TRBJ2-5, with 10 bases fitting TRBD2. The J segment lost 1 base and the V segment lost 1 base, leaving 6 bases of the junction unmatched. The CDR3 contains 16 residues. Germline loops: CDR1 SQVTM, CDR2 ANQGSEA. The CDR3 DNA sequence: TGCAGCGTTGAAGTTAGTCTAGCGGGGGCCCAAGAGACCCAGTACTTC. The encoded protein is CSVEVSLAGAQETQYF.

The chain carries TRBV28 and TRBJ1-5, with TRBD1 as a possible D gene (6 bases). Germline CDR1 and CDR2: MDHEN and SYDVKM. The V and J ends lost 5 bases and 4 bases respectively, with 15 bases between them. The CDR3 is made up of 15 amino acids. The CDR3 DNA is TGTGCCAGCAGTAGTTCCAGGGGCGGGAATCAGCCCCAGCATTTT. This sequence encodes CASSSSRGGNQPQHF.

The CDR3 protein is CASSLAGQPQHF. In DNA, the CDR3 is TGTGCCAGCAGCTTGGCGGGTCAGCCCCAGCATTTT. The chain has TRBV5-8 and TRBJ1-5, with D uncertain. Germline V gene lookup returns CDR1 SGHTS and CDR2 YDEGEE. The CDR3 extends over 12 amino acids. V dropped 0 bases and J dropped 6 bases, with 4 bases sitting between them.

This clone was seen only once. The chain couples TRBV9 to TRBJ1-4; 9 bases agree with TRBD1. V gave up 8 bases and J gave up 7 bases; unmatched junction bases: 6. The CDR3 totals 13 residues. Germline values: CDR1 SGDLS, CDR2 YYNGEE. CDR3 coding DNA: TGTGCCAGTTCGACAGGGGGATCTGAAAAACTGTTTTTT. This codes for CASSTGGSEKLFF.

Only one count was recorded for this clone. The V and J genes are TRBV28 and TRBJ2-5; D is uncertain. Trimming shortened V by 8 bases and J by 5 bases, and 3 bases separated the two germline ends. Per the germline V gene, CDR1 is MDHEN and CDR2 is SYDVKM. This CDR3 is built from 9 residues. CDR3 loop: CASGETQYF. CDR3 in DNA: TGTGCCAGCGGCGAGACCCAGTACTTC.

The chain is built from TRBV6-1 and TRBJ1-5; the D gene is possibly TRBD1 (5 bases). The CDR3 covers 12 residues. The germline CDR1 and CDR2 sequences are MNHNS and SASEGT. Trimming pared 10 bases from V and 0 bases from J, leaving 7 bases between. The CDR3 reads CATGYSNQPQHF. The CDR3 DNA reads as TGTGCCACAGGGTATAGCAATCAGCCCCAGCATTTT.

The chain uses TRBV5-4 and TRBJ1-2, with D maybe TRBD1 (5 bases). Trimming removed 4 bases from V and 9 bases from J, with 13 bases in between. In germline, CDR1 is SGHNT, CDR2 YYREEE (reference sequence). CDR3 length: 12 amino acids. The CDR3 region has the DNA TGTGCCAGCAGCGCCCCGGGGGTACGCTACACCTTC. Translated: CASSAPGVRYTF.

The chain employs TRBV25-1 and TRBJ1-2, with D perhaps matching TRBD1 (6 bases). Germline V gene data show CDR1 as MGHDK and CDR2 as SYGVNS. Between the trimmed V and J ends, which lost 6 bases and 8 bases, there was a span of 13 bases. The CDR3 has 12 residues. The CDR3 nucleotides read TGTGCCAGCAGCACAGGGCCCCGAGGCTACACCTTC. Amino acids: CASSTGPRGYTF.

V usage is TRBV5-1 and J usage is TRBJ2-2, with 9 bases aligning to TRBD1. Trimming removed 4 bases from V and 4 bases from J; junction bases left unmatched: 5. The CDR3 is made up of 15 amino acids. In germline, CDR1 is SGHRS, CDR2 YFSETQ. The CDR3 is CASSLRDRATGELFF. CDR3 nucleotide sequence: TGCGCCAGCAGCCTCCGGGACAGGGCCACCGGGGAGCTGTTTTTT.

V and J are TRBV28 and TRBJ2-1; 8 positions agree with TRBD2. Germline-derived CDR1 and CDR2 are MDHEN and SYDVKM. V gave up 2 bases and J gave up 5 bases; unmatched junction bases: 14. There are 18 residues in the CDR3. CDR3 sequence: CASSLNLRGRGENNEQFF. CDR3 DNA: TGTGCCAGCAGTTTAAACCTTCGTGGGCGGGGGGAAAACAATGAGCAGTTCTTC.

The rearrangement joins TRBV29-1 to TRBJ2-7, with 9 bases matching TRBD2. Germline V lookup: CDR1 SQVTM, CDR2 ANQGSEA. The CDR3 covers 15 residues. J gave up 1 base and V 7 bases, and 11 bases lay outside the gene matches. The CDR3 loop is CSAWFPSGVSYEQYF. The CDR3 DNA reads TGCAGCGCTTGGTTCCCTAGCGGGGTATCCTACGAGCAGTACTTC.

CDR3 sequence: CAWSVRTGAGYTF. Here the CDR3 DNA reads TGTGCCTGGAGTGTAAGGACAGGGGCTGGCTACACCTTC. The chain recombines TRBV30 with TRBJ1-2; TRBD1 matches 9 bases. V shed 0 bases, J shed 7 bases, and the junction held 3 bases outside the gene matches. Germline assignment: CDR1 GTSNPN and CDR2 SVGIG (reference sequence). This CDR3 region has 13 residues.

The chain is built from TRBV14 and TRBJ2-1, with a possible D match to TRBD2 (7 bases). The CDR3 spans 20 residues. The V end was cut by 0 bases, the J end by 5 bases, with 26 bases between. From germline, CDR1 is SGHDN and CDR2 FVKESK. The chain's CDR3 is CASSQDDLIGGRYGDNEQFF. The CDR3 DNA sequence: TGTGCCAGCAGCCAAGATGACCTTATCGGGGGGCGGTATGGGGACAATGAGCAGTTCTTC.

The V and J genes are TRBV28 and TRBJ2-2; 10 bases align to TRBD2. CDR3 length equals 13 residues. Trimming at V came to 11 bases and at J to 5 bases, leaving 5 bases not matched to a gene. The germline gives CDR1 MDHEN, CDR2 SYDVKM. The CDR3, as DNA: TGTGCCGGGCGACTAGCGGGTACCGGGGAGCTGTTTTTT. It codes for CAGRLAGTGELFF.

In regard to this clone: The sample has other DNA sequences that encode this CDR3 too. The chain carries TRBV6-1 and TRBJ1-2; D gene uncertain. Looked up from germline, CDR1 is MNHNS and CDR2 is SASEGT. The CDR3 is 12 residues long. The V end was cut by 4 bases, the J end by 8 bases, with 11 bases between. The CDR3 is CASSAGVRGYTF. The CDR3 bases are TGTGCCAGCAGTGCCGGAGTCAGAGGCTACACCTTC.

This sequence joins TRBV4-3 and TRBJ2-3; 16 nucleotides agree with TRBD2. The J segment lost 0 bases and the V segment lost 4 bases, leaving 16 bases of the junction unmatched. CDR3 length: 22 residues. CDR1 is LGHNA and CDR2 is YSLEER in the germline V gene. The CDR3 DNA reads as TGCGCCAGCAGCCGAACCCCGGGACTAGCGGGAGGGCGTGACAGTAGCACAGATACGCAGTATTTT. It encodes CASSRTPGLAGGRDSSTDTQYF.

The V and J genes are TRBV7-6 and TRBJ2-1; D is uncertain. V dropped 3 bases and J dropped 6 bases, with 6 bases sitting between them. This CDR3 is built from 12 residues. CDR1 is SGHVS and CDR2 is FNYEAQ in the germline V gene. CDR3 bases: TGTGCCAGCAGCTTTAGTCCCAATGAGCAGTTCTTC. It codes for CASSFSPNEQFF.

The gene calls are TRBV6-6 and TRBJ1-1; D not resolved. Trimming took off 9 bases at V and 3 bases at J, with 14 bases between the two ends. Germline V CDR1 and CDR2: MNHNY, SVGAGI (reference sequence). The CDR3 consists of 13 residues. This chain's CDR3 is CASRSHADTEAFF. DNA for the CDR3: TGTGCCAGTCGCTCTCATGCGGACACTGAAGCTTTCTTT.

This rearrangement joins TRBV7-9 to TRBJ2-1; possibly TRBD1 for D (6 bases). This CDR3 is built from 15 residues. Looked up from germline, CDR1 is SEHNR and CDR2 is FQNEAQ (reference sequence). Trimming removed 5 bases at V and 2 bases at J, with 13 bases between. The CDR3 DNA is TGTGCCAGCAGCCCGCCGACAGGCACCTACAATGAGCAGTTCTTC. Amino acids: CASSPPTGTYNEQFF.

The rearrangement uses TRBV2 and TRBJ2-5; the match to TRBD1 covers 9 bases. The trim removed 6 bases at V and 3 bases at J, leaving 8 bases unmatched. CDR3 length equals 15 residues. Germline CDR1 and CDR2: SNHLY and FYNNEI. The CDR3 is CASRYFGTGKETQYF. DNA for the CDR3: TGTGCCAGCAGATACTTCGGGACAGGGAAAGAGACCCAGTACTTC.